This TCR beta chain was found in a study of CD8+ T cells in alopecia areata (dated by TCRdb to 2016 to 2019). Study-level background: The treated patients took part in an open-label pilot trial in which moderate-to-severe alopecia areata was treated with oral tofacitinib at 5 to 10 mg twice daily. RNA came from the PAXgene miRNA kit for fixed scalp, the miRNeasy kit for PBMCs, and the RNeasy kit for mouse skin. Tofacitinib was given for 6 to 18 months, followed by 6 months of follow-up off drug to assess delayed response and recurrence. Scalp clonality was compared across normal scalp (n=4), patchy alopecia areata scalp (n=8), and alopecia totalis/universalis scalp (n=8). immunoSEQ multiplex PCR using 35 Vbeta forward primers and 13 Jbeta reverse primers was used to amplify TCRbeta CDR3 regions. Human TCRbeta sequencing covered scalp tissue and sorted CD4+ and CD8+ peripheral blood T cells from patchy and totalis/universalis alopecia areata patients and healthy controls. In both human patients and the C3H/HeJ mouse model, the study applied high-throughput TCRbeta sequencing to look at T cell clonal expansion in alopecia areata. Patients on tofacitinib were biopsied at baseline and after 4 and 24 weeks of treatment, and several of the patients also had a later scalp biopsy. Overall results and qualifications from the work: Shared TCR sequences between patients were less evident than in mice, which may be partly attributable to HLA diversity in the patient population. Compared with normal scalp, lesional scalp had higher clonality and more expanded CD8+ clones, particularly in alopecia totalis/universalis, a pattern that suggests antigenic drive. Unlike mouse skin, where gammadelta T cells dominate, normal human skin contains resident alphabeta T cells that get sequenced too, which complicates analysis of the scalp TCR repertoire.

This sample's time point label indicates: baseline before oral tofacitinib. Lesional scalp punch biopsies and peripheral blood were collected from alopecia areata patients. PBMCs were isolated by density centrifugation and stained for CD3, CD4 and CD8, after which CD4+ and CD8+ T cells were sorted on a FACSAria. In regard to this clone: Which antigen it targets is not known. It has no much larger one-base neighbor in the sample; base qualities were not kept.

The junction shows trimming of 4 bases on V and 0 bases on J, plus 10 bases between the germline ends. The germline V gene encodes CDR1 GTSNPN and CDR2 SVGIG (reference sequence). The cysteine opens and the phenylalanine closes a CDR3 of 14 amino acids. CDR3 DNA only is kept here, 42 bases in frame from base 1. The protocol used for the library was the immunoSEQ multiplex PCR assay. To provide template for TCR sequencing, every sample had RNA extracted and reverse transcribed into cDNA. First-strand cDNA was synthesized with SuperScript III using a 2:1 mix of oligo-dT and random hexamers. A synthetic immune receptor repertoire was used to gauge amplification bias, and whatever bias remained was removed computationally. From the authors' description of their analysis: Raw reads were preprocessed for error removal, and CDR3 was defined according to IMGT conventions as running from the conserved cysteine to phenylalanine. Clonality was computed by normalizing Shannon entropy by log2 of the number of productive unique TCRs and subtracting the result from 1. CD4 or CD8 identity of scalp clones was inferred by cross-referencing scalp TCRbeta sequences with sorted blood CD4 and CD8 repertoires. TCRdb holds this immuneACCESS table with in-frame rearrangements only. Some clones are missing; in checked studies, unresolved V genes explain under half, and the rest has no known cause. The V and J calls and clone size are taken from that table; D and trimming were inferred from the DNA. The sample table holds some 150,000 clones, of which around half were seen once. The top ten constitute 15% to 20% of the sample.

The V and J segments used are TRBV30 and TRBJ2-1, with a tentative D call of TRBD1 or TRBD2, each matching 5 bases. This specimen was CD8+ T cells sorted from blood, taken at week 0. The receptor's source is a human donor with alopecia areata. DNA sequence: TGTGCCTGGACCGGGGCGAGCTCCTACAATGAGCAGTTCTTC. This codes for CAWTGASSYNEQFF.